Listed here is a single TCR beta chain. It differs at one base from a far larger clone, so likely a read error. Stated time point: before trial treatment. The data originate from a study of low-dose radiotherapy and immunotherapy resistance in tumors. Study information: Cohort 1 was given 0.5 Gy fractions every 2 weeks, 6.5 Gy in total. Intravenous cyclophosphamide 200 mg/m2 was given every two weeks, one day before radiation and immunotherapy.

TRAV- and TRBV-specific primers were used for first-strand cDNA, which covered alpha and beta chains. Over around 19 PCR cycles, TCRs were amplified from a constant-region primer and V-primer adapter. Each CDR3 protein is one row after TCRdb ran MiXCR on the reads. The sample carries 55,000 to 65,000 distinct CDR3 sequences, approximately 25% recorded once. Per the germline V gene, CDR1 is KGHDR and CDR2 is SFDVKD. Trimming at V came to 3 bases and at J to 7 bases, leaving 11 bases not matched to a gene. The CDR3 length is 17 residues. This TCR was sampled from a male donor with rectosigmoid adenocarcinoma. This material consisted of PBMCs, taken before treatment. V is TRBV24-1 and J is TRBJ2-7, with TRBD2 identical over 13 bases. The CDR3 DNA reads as TGTGCCACCAGTGATGGCCCGACTAGCGGGGGGTACAATGAGCAGTACTTC. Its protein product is CATSDGPTSGGYNEQYF.